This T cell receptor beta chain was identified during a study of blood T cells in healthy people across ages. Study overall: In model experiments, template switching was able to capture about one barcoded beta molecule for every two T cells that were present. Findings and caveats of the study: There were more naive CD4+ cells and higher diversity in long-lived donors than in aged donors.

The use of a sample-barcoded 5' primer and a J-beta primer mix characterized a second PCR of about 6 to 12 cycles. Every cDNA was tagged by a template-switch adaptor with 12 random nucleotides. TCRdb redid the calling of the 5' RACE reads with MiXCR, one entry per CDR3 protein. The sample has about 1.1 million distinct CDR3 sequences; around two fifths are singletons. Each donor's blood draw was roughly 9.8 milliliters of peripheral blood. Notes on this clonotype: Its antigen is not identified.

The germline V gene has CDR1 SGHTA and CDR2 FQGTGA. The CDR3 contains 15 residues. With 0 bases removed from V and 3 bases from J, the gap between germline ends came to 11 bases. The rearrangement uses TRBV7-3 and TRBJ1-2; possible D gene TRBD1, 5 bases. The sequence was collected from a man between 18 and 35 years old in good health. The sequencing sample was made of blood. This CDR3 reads CASSLTRTLDYGYTF. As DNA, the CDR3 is TGTGCCAGCAGCTTAACTCGGACACTCGACTATGGCTACACCTTC.